The source of this T cell receptor (beta chain) is a study of T cells after yellow fever vaccination (dated by TCRdb to the late 2010s). Describing the broader study: The SMART-Seq v4 Ultra Low Input RNA kit was used to prepare libraries from fractions with low cell numbers. To track T-cell clones before and after primary and booster YFV17D yellow fever vaccination, bulk TCR alpha and beta repertoires were sequenced longitudinally. Two healthy male donors, one aged 18 to 30 and one aged 30 to 40 years, were included in the cohort. Bulk PBMC replicates and cell subsets were isolated from blood drawn at multiple timepoints before and after both primary and secondary immunization. Findings and caveats that apply to the study as a whole: A small share of clonotypes was detected in both CD4 and CD8 compartments, with the overlap likely arising from convergent recombination. Computational filtering was required because FACS-sorted repertoires could contain abundant contaminating clonotypes from the bulk population. The secondary T-cell response was found to be weaker but faster than the primary response, with a peak reached on day 5 rather than on day 15. The study included only two donors, which limits how far the findings can be generalized. Most clones expanded after primary vaccination were re-detected after the booster (96% of CD4 and roughly 87% of CD8), suggesting broad memory maintenance.

TCR cDNA was made using 5'RACE template switching, a step that added a universal primer site and unique molecular identifiers. Priming of cDNA synthesis was performed from both the TCR alpha and TCR beta constant segments. Library amplification involved two PCR steps, and the second step added sample barcodes and sequencing adapters. Sequencing of libraries was performed on Illumina HiSeq 2500 (2x100 bp) or NovaSeq (2x150 bp). The paper's processing steps were these. MIGEC was used to demultiplex reads and collapse the reads into UMI consensus sequences, and MiXCR was used for V(D)J alignment. Vaccine-responding clonotypes were identified with edgeR using replicate PBMC samples, with FDR below 0.01 and a log2 fold change above 5 up to day 15 being required. Bulk clonotypes were assigned CD4 or CD8 identity according to which sequenced CD4 or CD8 repertoire held them at higher abundance. TCRdb's own reprocessing of the public reads used fastp at Q25 and MiXCR and kept productive beta chains. Rows are combined by CDR3 protein, so each entry shows the most common genes and DNA. The authors' filters were not applied to this entry. Here the sample has 500,000 to 650,000 distinct CDR3 sequences; about 14% occur a single time. In total, the top ten clones hold over 13% of the sample.

This clonotype was seen repeatedly, ten times or more. Its cognate antigen has yet to be identified. No qualities accompany the bases; no much larger clone lies one base away. The treatment or condition label, read with the paper, signifies: live attenuated yellow fever vaccine strain. At each blood-draw timepoint, two biological replicates of bulk PBMCs were obtained. A standard Ficoll-Paque protocol was used to isolate PBMCs from peripheral blood. RNA was extracted with TriZol from bulk PBMCs, CD4 and CD8 fractions, and dextramer-positive and dextramer-negative fractions. The sample consisted of PBMCs, taken on the day of the yellow fever booster vaccination. This clonotype originated in a man aged 25-45 years who received the YFV17D yellow fever vaccine.

The CDR3 protein is CSVCRDSGPETQYF. The DNA sequence reads TGCAGCGTCTGCAGGGACTCTGGCCCAGAGACCCAGTACTTC. This receptor chain uses TRBV29-1 and TRBJ2-5; a weak D assignment points to TRBD2 (6 bases agree). Based on the germline V gene, the CDR1 and CDR2 sequences are SQVTM and ANQGSEA. The trim is 6 bases for V and 4 bases for J, with a gap of 18 bases between the germline ends. The CDR3 sequence holds 14 residues, the cysteine and phenylalanine included. Only CDR3 DNA remains: 42 bases, in frame from the first base.